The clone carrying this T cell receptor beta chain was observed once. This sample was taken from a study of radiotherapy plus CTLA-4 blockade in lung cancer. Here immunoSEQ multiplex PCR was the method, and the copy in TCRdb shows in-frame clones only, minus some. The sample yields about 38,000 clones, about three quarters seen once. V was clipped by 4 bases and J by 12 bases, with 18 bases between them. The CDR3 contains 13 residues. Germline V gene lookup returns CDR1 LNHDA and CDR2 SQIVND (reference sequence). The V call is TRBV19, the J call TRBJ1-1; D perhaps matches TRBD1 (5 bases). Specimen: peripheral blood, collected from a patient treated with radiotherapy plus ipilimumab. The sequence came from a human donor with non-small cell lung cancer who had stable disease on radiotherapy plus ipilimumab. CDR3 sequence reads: CASSNRQPPQPFF. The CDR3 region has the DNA TGTGCCAGTAGTAATAGACAGCCTCCCCAACCTTTCTTT.